The text below deals with one TCR beta chain. The antigen is unknown. Some clones are missing from TCRdb's copy, which holds only in-frame ones; the method was immunoSEQ multiplex PCR. The sample holds around 35,000 clones, over 90% seen once. The data are from a study of T cells in tuberculosis. Study outcomes and limitations: Active tuberculosis TCR-alpha repertoires lay closer to GMM-specific TCRs than IGRA-negative controls, suggesting clonal expansion. Shorter CDR3-alpha in active tuberculosis partly drove smaller distances.

The source of this sequence is a donor between 10 and 29 years old with latent tuberculosis or without tuberculosis infection. Material for sequencing was PBMCs.

The CDR3 DNA reads as TGTGCCAGCAGTTGGACAGGGGTGGGTAATTCACCCCTCCACTTT. Translating gives CASSWTGVGNSPLHF. The chain recombines TRBV6-6 with TRBJ1-6; 9 bases line up with TRBD1. This CDR3 has 15 amino acids. In germline, CDR1 is MNHNY, CDR2 SVGAGI (reference sequence). Losses at the gene ends were 4 bases for V and 6 bases for J; bases not matched to a gene: 4.